This T cell receptor (beta chain) came from a study of regulatory T cells in long-lasting Graves disease. The study, taken as a whole, reports: TRBV28, TRBJ1-2 and TRBJ2-5 were segments that persistent disease favored.

Of note for this clonotype: Antigen specificity is unknown.

To make TCR beta libraries, researchers used iRepertoire HTBI primers and Arm-PCR of CDR3 regions. MiXCR was run by TCRdb on the multiplex PCR reads, yielding one entry per CDR3 protein. The sample records 450,000 to 500,000 distinct CDR3 sequences, around 15% being singletons. In germline, CDR1 is MNHNS, CDR2 SASEGT. V lost 5 bases to trimming and J lost 2 bases, with 16 bases between them. CDR3 length: 17 residues. Time point specified: newly diagnosed GD, antithyroid drugs for less than 3 months. After RNA was extracted from PBMCs, the TCR library was made from it. The same data also went into a second study, on T cells in Graves' hyperthyroidism and ophthalmopathy. This second study notes: Ophthalmopathy was told apart from stable hyperthyroidism by a 13 V-J model.

The clonotype comes from a man in his forties with Graves disease. The genes are TRBV6-1 and TRBJ2-6, with D tentatively TRBD1 or TRBD2 (5 bases each). Sequenced material: peripheral blood mononuclear cells (PBMCs), taken at new diagnosis, from a patient treated with antithyroid drugs. CDR3 in DNA: TGTGCCAGCAGTACTAGTACCCAAGGGGCTGGGGCCAACGTCCTGACTTTC. The encoded protein is CASSTSTQGAGANVLTF.